This paragraph reports one T cell receptor (beta chain). No cognate antigen has been identified for it. There are no base qualities to consult, and no much larger clone falls within one base. This sample was taken from a study of blood T cells in healthy people across ages (dated by TCRdb to the mid-2010s). In the study overall: In model experiments, roughly one uniquely barcoded TCR beta cDNA molecule per two T cells was captured by template switching. Using deep sequencing normalized with unique cDNA molecular identifiers, the study measured how TCR beta repertoire diversity changes with age. The donors were split into four age groups: young (average 16 years), middle-aged (over 35), aged (roughly 60) and long-lived (under 85). To avoid experimental bias, donors of different ages were randomly spread across the sequencing lanes. Two additional independent replicas of 1 million unique cDNA reads from the same blood draw were analyzed for two donors (one aged 18 to 30 and one aged 80 or older).

Libraries were prepared through 5' RACE. This sample was sequenced with an Illumina HiSeq 2500. A second PCR of roughly 7 to 11 cycles was performed with a sample-barcoded 5' primer and a J-beta primer mix. A template-switch 5' adaptor carrying 12 random nucleotides introduced a unique molecular identifier onto each TCR beta cDNA molecule. At least 2.5 million CDR3-containing paired-end reads were obtained from each sample. The Mint cDNA synthesis kit, primed by a TRBC-specific oligonucleotide, was used to synthesize first-strand cDNA from all RNA. Following uracil-DNA glycosylase treatment, all cDNA underwent a first 18-cycle PCR with the universal primers M1SS and BC2_uni_R. Per the original workflow: Normalization of each sample was performed by random selection of 1 million high-quality reads, each carrying a distinct molecular identifier. Reads sharing molecular identifiers were discarded rather than binned into consensus sequences. MiTCR, run with a Q25 quality threshold and the strictest error-elimination algorithm, handled CDR3 identification, clonotype clustering and error correction. A nonparametric unseen species model using Euler transformation provided a lower-bound estimate of total TCR beta diversity. Using fastp trimming at Q25 and MiXCR clonotype assembly, TCRdb reanalyzed the public sequencing data and kept in-frame beta chains. Entries are consolidated by CDR3 protein sequence, retaining the most common genes and DNA. These V and J calls rely on TCRdb rather than the paper's analysis. The sample has approximately 900,000 distinct CDR3 sequences on record, approximately 49% of them singletons. The top ten clonotypes cover 13% of the sample.

Based on the germline V gene, the CDR1 and CDR2 sequences are MNHEY and SVGAGI. The V end gives up 5 bases and the J end 7 bases, leaving 10 bases in the junction not matched to a gene. From the cysteine through the phenylalanine, the CDR3 covers 16 amino acids. Left in the record is the CDR3 DNA by itself, 48 bases read in frame from the first base. The 40 or so donors, aged about 6 to 90 years, were systemically healthy Caucasian individuals from Russia. Each donor gave 8.5 to 10 milliliters of peripheral blood, collected into EDTA-treated Vacutainer tubes. Ficoll-Paque density-gradient centrifugation was used to isolate PBMCs, with at least 7 million obtained per sample. Trizol reagent was used to extract total RNA from the PBMCs, yielding at least 5 micrograms per sample. For every donor, an aliquot of PBMCs went through flow cytometry to measure the percentages of naive CD45RAhigh/CD27high T cells.

Results and caveats for the whole study, not just this receptor: Because the CMV infection status of the donors was unknown, age-related changes in expanded clonotypes may potentially have been confounded. Compared with the aged group, more naive CD4+ T cells, fewer expanded clones and increased TCR diversity were shown by the long-lived group, suggesting age selection. Conclusive comparison of naive and antigen-experienced compartments was prevented by the profiling of bulk unsorted PBMCs. As age increased, observed TCR beta diversity per million T cells dropped in a roughly linear way, and a significant reduction was already evident by age about 36. The percentage of naive T cells measured by flow cytometry correlated strongly with observed TCR beta diversity. Estimates of total diversity from one million sequenced T cells were regarded as lower bounds and underestimates.

The chain employs TRBV6-5 and TRBJ2-1, and 11 bases in between align with TRBD2. The sequenced sample was blood. The receptor comes from a man aged 25-45 years in good health. The CDR3 region: CASSPDLAGGRNEQFF. The nucleotides read TGTGCCAGCAGTCCCGACTTAGCGGGGGGGAGGAATGAGCAGTTCTTC.